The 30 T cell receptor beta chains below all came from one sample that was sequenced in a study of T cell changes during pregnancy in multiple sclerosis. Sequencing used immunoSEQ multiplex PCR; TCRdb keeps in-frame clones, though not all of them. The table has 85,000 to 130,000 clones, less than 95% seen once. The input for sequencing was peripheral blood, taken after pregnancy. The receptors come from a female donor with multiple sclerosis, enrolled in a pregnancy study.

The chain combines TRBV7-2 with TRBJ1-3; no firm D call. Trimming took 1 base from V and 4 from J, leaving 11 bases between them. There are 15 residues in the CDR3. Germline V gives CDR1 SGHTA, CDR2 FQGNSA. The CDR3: CASSLGPGSGNTIYF. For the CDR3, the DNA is TGTGCCAGCAGCTTAGGGCCAGGCTCGGGAAACACCATATATTTT.

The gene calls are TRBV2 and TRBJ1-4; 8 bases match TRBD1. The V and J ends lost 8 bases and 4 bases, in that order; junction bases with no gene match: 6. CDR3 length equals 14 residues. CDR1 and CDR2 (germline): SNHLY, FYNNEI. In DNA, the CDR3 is TGTGCCAGCGTGGGACAGGTCCGTAATGAAAAACTGTTTTTT. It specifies CASVGQVRNEKLFF.

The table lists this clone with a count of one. The CDR3 DNA follows: TGTGCCTGGAGGTTGGGGACAGGGCGTGATACGCAGTATTTT. It is translated as CAWRLGTGRDTQYF. V gene TRBV30 combines with J gene TRBJ2-3, with 9 bases fitting TRBD1. V was clipped by 3 bases and J by 6 bases; unmatched bases: 7. The CDR3 extends over 14 amino acids. Germline values: CDR1 GTSNPN, CDR2 SVGIG (reference sequence).

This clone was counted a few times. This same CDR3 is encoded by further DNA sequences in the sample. The DNA for the CDR3 is TGCGCCAGCAGCGGGGGACAGATGAACACTGAAGCTTTCTTT. The encoded protein is CASSGGQMNTEAFF. V usage is TRBV5-1 and J usage is TRBJ1-1; 7 bases match TRBD1. The CDR3 spans 14 residues. Germline CDR1 is SGHRS and CDR2 is YFSETQ. The V gene end was trimmed by 4 bases and the J gene end by 0 bases; junction bases not matched to a gene: 3. Using reference TRBV5-1 and TRBJ1-1 for the parts outside the CDR3, the full variable domain is KAGVTQTPRYLIKTRGQQVTLSCSPISGHRSVSWYQQTPGQGLQFLFEYFSETQRNKGNFPGRFSGRQFSNSRSEMNVSTLELGDSALYLCASSGGQMNTEAFFGQGTRLTVV.

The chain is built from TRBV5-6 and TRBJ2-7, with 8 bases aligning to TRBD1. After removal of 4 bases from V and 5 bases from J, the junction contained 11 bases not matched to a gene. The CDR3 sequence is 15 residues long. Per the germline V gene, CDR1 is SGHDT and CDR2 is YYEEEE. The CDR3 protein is CASSPMDRAKDEQYF. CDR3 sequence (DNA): TGTGCCAGCAGCCCGATGGACAGGGCAAAGGACGAGCAGTACTTC. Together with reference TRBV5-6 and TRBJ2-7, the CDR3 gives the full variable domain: DAGVTQSPTHLIKTRGQQVTLRCSPKSGHDTVSWYQQALGQGPQFIFQYYEEEERQRGNFPDRFSGHQFPNYSSELNVNALLLGDSALYLCASSPMDRAKDEQYFGPGTRLTVT.

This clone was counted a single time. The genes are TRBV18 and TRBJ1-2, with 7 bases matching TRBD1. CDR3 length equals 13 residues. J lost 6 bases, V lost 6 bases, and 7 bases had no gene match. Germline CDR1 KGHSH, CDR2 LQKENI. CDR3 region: CASSLTGDDGYTF. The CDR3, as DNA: TGTGCCAGCTCCCTCACAGGGGACGATGGCTACACCTTC.

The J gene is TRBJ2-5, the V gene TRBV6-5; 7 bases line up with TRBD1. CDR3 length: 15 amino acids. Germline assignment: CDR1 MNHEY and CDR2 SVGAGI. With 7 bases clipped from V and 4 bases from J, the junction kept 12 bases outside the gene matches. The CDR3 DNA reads TGTGCCAGCACCTATAGACAGGGTGGGGGAGAGACCCAGTACTTC. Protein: CASTYRQGGGETQYF.

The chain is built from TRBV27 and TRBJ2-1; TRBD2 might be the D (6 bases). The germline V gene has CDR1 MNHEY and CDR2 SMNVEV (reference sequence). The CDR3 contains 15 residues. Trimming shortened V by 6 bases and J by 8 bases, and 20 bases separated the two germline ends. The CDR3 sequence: CASSSDYSSGDEQFF. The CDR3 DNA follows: TGTGCCAGCAGCTCCGACTACTCCTCGGGAGATGAGCAGTTCTTC.

CDR3 in DNA: TGTGCCAGCAGCGTAGGGCAGGGGGAATATACGCAGTATTTT. It yields the protein CASSVGQGEYTQYF. This rearrangement joins TRBV9 to TRBJ2-3, with 7 bases matching TRBD1. The V gene end was trimmed by 0 bases and the J gene end by 7 bases; junction bases not matched to a gene: 5. Per the germline V gene, CDR1 is SGDLS and CDR2 is YYNGEE. This CDR3 spans 14 amino acids.

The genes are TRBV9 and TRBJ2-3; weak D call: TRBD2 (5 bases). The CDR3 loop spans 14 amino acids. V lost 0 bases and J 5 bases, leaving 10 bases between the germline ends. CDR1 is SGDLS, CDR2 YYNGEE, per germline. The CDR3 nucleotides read TGTGCCAGCAGCGTAGCTCCTGGAGGAGATACGCAGTATTTT. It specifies CASSVAPGGDTQYF. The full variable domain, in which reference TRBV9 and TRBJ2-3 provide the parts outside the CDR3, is DSGVTQTPKHLITATGQRVTLRCSPRSGDLSVYWYQQSLDQGLQFLIQYYNGEERAKGNILERFSAQQFPDLHSELNLSSLELGDSALYFCASSVAPGGDTQYFGPGTRLTVL.

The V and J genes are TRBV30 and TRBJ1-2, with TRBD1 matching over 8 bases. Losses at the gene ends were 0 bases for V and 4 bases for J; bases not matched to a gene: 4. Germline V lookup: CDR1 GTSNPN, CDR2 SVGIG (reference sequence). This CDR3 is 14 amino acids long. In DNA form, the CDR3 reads TGTGCCTGGAGTGTACGGACAGGGAGCTATGGCTACACCTTC. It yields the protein CAWSVRTGSYGYTF.

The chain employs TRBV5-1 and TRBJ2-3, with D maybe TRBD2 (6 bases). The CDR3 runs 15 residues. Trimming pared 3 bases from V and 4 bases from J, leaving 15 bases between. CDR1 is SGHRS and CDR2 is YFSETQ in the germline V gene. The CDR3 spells CASSSRGTFPDTQYF. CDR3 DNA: TGCGCCAGCAGCTCTCGGGGGACGTTCCCAGATACGCAGTATTTT.

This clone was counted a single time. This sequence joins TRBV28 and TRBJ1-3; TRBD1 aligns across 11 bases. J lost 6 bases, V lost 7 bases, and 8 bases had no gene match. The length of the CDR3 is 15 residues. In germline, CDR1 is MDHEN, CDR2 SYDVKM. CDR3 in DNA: TGTGCCAGCACCGCCCCGGGACAGGGGGTAAACACCATATATTTT. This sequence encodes CASTAPGQGVNTIYF.

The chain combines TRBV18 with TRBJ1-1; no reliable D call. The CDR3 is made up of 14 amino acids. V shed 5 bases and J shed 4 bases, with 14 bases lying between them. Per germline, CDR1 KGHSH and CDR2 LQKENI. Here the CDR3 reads CASSSQVEGTEAFF. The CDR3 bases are TGTGCCAGCTCATCGCAGGTCGAAGGCACTGAAGCTTTCTTT.

CDR3 nucleotides: TGTGCCAGCTCACCGGACAGGGAAAAACTGTTTTTT. Translating it yields CASSPDREKLFF. The V call is TRBV18, the J call TRBJ1-4; TRBD1 aligns across 7 bases. Germline V gene lookup returns CDR1 KGHSH and CDR2 LQKENI. CDR3 length: 12 amino acids. The trim removed 3 bases at V and 8 bases at J, leaving 0 bases unmatched. Full variable domain (outside the CDR3, taken from reference TRBV18 and TRBJ1-4): NAGVMQNPRHLVRRRGQEARLRCSPMKGHSHVYWYRQLPEEGLKFMVYLQKENIIDESGMPKERFSAEFPKEGPSILRIQQVVRGDSAAYFCASSPDREKLFFGSGTQLSVL.

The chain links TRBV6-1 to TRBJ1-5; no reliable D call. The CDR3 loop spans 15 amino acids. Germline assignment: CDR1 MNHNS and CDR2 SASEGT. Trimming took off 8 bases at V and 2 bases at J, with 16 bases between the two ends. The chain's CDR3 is CASLNVAPGNQPQHF. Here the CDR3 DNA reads TGTGCCAGCCTGAACGTAGCCCCGGGCAATCAGCCCCAGCATTTT.

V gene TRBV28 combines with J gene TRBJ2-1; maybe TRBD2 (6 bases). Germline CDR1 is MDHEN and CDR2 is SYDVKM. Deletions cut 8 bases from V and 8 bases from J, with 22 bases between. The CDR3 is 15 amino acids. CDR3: CASQRASDPRDEQFF. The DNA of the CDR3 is TGTGCCAGCCAGAGGGCTAGCGATCCCAGGGATGAGCAGTTCTTC.

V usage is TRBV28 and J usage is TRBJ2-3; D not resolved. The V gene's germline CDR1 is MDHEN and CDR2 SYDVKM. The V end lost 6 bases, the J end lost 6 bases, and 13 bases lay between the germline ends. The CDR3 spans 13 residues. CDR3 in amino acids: CASSPELVDTQYF. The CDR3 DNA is TGTGCCAGCAGCCCTGAGTTAGTGGATACGCAGTATTTT.

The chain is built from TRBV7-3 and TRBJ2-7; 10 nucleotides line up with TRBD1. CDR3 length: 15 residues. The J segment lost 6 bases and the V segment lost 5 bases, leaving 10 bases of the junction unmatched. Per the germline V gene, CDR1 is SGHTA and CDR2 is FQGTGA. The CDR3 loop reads CASSPGTGALGEQYF. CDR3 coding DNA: TGTGCCAGCAGCCCCGGGACAGGGGCCCTCGGCGAGCAGTACTTC. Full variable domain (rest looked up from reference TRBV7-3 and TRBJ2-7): GAGVSQTPSNKVTEKGKYVELRCDPISGHTALYWYRQSLGQGPEFLIYFQGTGAADDSGLPNDRFFAVRPEGSVSTLKIQRTERGDSAVYLCASSPGTGALGEQYFGPGTRLTVT.

CDR3 nucleotide sequence: TGTGCCTGGACTAGCGGGGTTGGGGCCAACGTCCTGACTTTC. This translates into CAWTSGVGANVLTF. The chain couples TRBV30 to TRBJ2-6; 9 bases match TRBD2. From germline, CDR1 is GTSNPN and CDR2 SVGIG (reference sequence). The CDR3 runs 14 residues. Germline trimming cut 4 bases from V and 3 bases from J; bases unmatched to any gene: 1.

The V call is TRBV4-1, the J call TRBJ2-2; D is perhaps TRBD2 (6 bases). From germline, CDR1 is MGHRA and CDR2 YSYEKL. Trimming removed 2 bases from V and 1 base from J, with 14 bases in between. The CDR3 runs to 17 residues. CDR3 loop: CASSQPRTGRNTGELFF. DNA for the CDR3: TGCGCCAGCAGCCAACCCAGGACCGGGAGGAACACCGGGGAGCTGTTTTTT.

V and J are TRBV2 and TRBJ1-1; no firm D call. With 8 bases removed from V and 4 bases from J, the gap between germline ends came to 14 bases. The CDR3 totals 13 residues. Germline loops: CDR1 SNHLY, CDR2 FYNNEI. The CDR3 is CASVRLTSTEAFF. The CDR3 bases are TGTGCCAGCGTAAGACTGACGAGCACTGAAGCTTTCTTT.

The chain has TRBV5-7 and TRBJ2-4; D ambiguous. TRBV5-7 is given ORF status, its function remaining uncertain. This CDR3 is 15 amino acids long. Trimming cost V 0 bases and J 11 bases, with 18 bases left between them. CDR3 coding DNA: TGTGCCAGCAGCTTGGTGCCCCTCGTTGGTGAGCTTCAGTACTTC. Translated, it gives CASSLVPLVGELQYF.

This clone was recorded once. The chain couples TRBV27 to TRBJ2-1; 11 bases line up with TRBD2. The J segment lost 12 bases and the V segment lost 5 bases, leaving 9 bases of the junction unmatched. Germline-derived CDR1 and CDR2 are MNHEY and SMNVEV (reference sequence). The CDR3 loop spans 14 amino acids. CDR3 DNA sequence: TGTGCCAGCAGTAATAGCGGGAGGGCGGGGGGGCAGTTCTTC. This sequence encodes CASSNSGRAGGQFF.

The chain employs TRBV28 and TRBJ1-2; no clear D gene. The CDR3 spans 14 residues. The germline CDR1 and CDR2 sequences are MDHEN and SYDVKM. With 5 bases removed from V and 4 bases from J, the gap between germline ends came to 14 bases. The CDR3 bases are TGTGCCAGCAGTCCACCGGTAATAAGCTATGGCTACACCTTC. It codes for CASSPPVISYGYTF.

The DNA of the CDR3 is TGTGCCAGCAGACTAGCGGGAGGGCCTGTCGGGGAGCTGTTTTTT. Its protein is CASRLAGGPVGELFF. This chain connects TRBV2 to TRBJ2-2, with TRBD2 matching over 13 bases. Germline CDR1 SNHLY, CDR2 FYNNEI. The CDR3 runs to 15 residues. With V trimmed by 6 bases and J by 7 bases, 5 bases remained unmatched.

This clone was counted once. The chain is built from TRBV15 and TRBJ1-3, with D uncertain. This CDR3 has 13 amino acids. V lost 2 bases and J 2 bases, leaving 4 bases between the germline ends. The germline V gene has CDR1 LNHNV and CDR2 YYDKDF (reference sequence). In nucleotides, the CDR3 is TGTGCCACCAGCAGAATCGCTGGAAACACCATATATTTT. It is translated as CATSRIAGNTIYF.

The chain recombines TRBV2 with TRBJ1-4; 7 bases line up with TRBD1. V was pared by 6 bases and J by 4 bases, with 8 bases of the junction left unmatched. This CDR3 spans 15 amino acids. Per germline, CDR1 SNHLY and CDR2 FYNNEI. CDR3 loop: CASRGQDRLNEKLFF. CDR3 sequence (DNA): TGTGCCAGCAGGGGTCAGGACAGGCTTAATGAAAAACTGTTTTTT.

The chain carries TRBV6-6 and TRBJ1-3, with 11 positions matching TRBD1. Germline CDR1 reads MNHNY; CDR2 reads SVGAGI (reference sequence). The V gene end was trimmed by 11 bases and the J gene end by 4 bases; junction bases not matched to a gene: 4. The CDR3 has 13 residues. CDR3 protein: CAGQGAPGNTIYF. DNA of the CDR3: TGTGCCGGACAGGGGGCACCGGGAAACACCATATATTTT.

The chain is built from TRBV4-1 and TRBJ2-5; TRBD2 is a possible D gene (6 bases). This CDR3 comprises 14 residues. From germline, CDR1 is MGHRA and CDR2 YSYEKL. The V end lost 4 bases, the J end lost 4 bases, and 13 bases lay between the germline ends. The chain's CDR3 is CASSRRLDGETQYF. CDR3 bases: TGCGCCAGCAGCCGAAGACTAGATGGAGAGACCCAGTACTTC.